This is a list of T cell receptor beta chains from one sample in a study of shared clonotypes between healthy human individuals. Assay: immunoSEQ multiplex PCR; the TCRdb copy retains only in-frame clones and omits some. In the table there are approximately 2.5 million clones, over 85% of which are singletons. What was sequenced was naive CD4+ T cells from PBMCs. The receptors stem from a man younger than 35 in good health. Some clones in this sample may be carry-over from other donors' samples. Each CDR3 is given with its conserved first and last residue. D genes are given only for firm matches. Clone size appears in some rows only: once, few, many, or a class for an expanded clone.

J | D | size | V | DNA | CDR3
TRBJ2-2 | . | . | TRBV7-9 | TGTGCCAGCAGCTGGCAGGGTGCGAAGACCGGGGAGCTGTTTTTT | CASSWQGAKTGELFF
TRBJ1-1 | TRBD1 | few | TRBV19 | TGTGCCAGTAGGGACAGGGTCAACACTGAAGCTTTCTTT | CASRDRVNTEAFF
TRBJ2-1 | TRBD2 | . | TRBV2 | TGTGCCAGCAGCGCACGGGGACTAGCGGGTACCCCGTTCTTC | CASSARGLAGTPFF
TRBJ2-3 | . | . | TRBV5-1 | TGCGCCAGCAGCGCCGGCCGCGGAAGTACAGATACGCAGTATTTT | CASSAGRGSTDTQYF
TRBJ2-5 | . | . | TRBV28 | TGTGCCAGCAGTTTATGGTCTGCGGGGTCAGAGACCCAGTACTTC | CASSLWSAGSETQYF
TRBJ2-7 | . | . | TRBV7-2 | TGTGCCAGCAGCTTAGGAGTTGGTTTGGGGTTGTCTAACGAGCAGTACTTC | CASSLGVGLGLSNEQYF
TRBJ2-3 | TRBD1 | . | TRBV5-1 | TGCGCCAGCAGCTCACAGGGGCAAGTAGATACGCAGTATTTT | CASSSQGQVDTQYF
TRBJ2-5 | . | . | TRBV18 | TGTGCCAGCTCACCGGGGCACGGGACCCCGAGGACCCAGTACTTC | CASSPGHGTPRTQYF
TRBJ1-1 | . | once | TRBV9 | TGTGCCAGCAGCGGCGGGGGGGGCTCGGTCACTGAAGCTTTCTTT | CASSGGGGSVTEAFF
TRBJ2-1 | . | . | TRBV15 | TGTGCCACCAGCCTACCTGGGCGGGACAGCACATTCTTC | CATSLPGRDSTFF
TRBJ2-3 | . | once | TRBV5-4 | TGTGCCAGCAGCGCCGGGTCGACTAGATCAACAGATACGCAGTATTTT | CASSAGSTRSTDTQYF
TRBJ2-6 | . | . | TRBV7-3 | TGTGCCAGCAGCTCGCTAGGTGATGCTGGGGCCAACGTCCTGACTTTC | CASSSLGDAGANVLTF
TRBJ1-1 | . | . | TRBV18 | TGTGCCAGCTCAGCTCTGAACACTGAAGCTTTCTTT | CASSALNTEAFF
TRBJ2-3 | TRBD2 | . | TRBV7-9 | TGTGCCAGCAGCTCGGGACTAGCGGTCACAGATACGCAGTATTTT | CASSSGLAVTDTQYF
TRBJ2-3 | TRBD2 | . | TRBV2 | TGTGCCAGCGGATTAGCGGGAACTAGCACAGATACGCAGTATTTT | CASGLAGTSTDTQYF
TRBJ1-1 | TRBD1 | . | TRBV4-1 | TGCGCCAGCAGCCCTGGGGGGGGAAGGACAGGGAGGACTTTCTTT | CASSPGGGRTGRTFF
TRBJ1-2 | TRBD1 | . | TRBV28 | TGTGCCAGCAGCCGATCCGGGACAGGAAACTATGGCTACACCTTC | CASSRSGTGNYGYTF